The 5 T cell receptor beta chains below all came from one sample that was sequenced in a study of circulating and synovial CD4+ cells in juvenile arthritis. The table came from immunoSEQ multiplex PCR; TCRdb's copy has only in-frame clones and leaves some out. The sample contains about 34,000 clones, just under 97% of which appear only once. Material: CD4+ T cells from blood. The receptor set was obtained from a human donor with juvenile idiopathic arthritis.

The J gene is TRBJ1-2, the V gene TRBV6-1; 8 nucleotides match TRBD1. This CDR3 is 13 amino acids long. Germline CDR1 and CDR2: MNHNS and SASEGT. The trim removed 6 bases at V and 3 bases at J, leaving 3 bases unmatched. The CDR3 region is CASRNRGDYGYTF. In DNA, the CDR3 is TGTGCCAGCAGGAACAGGGGGGACTATGGCTACACCTTC.

The V gene is TRBV25-1, the J gene TRBJ2-1; TRBD1 matches at 7 bases. The CDR3 is 18 residues long. Germline V CDR1 and CDR2: MGHDK, SYGVNS. With 9 bases clipped from V and 1 base from J, the junction kept 18 bases outside the gene matches. CDR3 sequence reads: CASAPLGGGSGSYNEQFF. CDR3 sequence (DNA): TGTGCCAGTGCCCCGTTAGGGGGCGGGTCCGGGTCCTACAATGAGCAGTTCTTC.

This sequence joins TRBV28 and TRBJ2-5; D is unclear. Trimming cost V 3 bases and J 5 bases, with 10 bases left between them. The CDR3 consists of 13 residues. Germline assignment: CDR1 MDHEN and CDR2 SYDVKM. CDR3 amino acids: CASSLSSRETQYF. CDR3 in DNA: TGTGCCAGCAGTTTGTCTTCTCGGGAGACCCAGTACTTC.

This clone is a singleton in its sample. The chain has TRBV10-3 and TRBJ1-2; 8 bases match TRBD1. The junction had 7 bases not matched to a gene; V was cut back by 3 bases and J by 4 bases. Looked up from germline, CDR1 is ENHRY and CDR2 is SYGVKD. The CDR3 is made up of 15 amino acids. The CDR3 nucleotides are TGTGCCATCAGTGACACGATCGGGACAGGCTATGGCTACACCTTC. It encodes CAISDTIGTGYGYTF.

The V gene is TRBV6-4, the J gene TRBJ2-3; 10 bases line up with TRBD2. Germline CDR1 and CDR2: MRHNA and SNTAGT. Losses at the gene ends were 3 bases for V and 1 base for J; bases not matched to a gene: 1. The CDR3 covers 15 residues. The DNA of the CDR3 is TGTGCCAGCAGTGAGAGCGGGGGGGGCACAGATACGCAGTATTTT. Translating it yields CASSESGGGTDTQYF.